A selection of T cell receptor beta chains follows, all from one sample in a study of blood T cell repertoires in COVID-19. Measured with immunoSEQ multiplex PCR; TCRdb has only the in-frame clones, and not every one. This table holds about 92,000 clones, about nine tenths found once. The sample consisted of peripheral blood. The receptors here all came from a human donor with active COVID-19. The donor label of this sample is uncertain. CDR3s include the opening cysteine and the closing phenylalanine or tryptophan. The D gene is left open where the match is weak. The size entry is marked missing in some rows and otherwise reads once, few, many or a size class.

clone size	D gene	V gene	J gene	CDR3 DNA	CDR3 protein
NA	NA	TRBV20-1	TRBJ2-7	TGCAGTGCTAGTGCGTTGGACGGGGTCTCCTACGAGCAGTACTTC	CSASALDGVSYEQYF
NA	TRBD1	TRBV10-3	TRBJ2-5	TGTGCCATCAGTGAGCAGACAGGGGGCTTGGAGACCCAGTACTTC	CAISEQTGGLETQYF
NA	NA	TRBV13	TRBJ2-2	TGTGCCAGCAGCAGAACAGGGAACACCGGGGAGCTGTTTTTT	CASSRTGNTGELFF
NA	NA	TRBV7-8	TRBJ2-7	TGTGCCAGTAGAAAGGAGACAGATTCGTCCTACGAGCAGTACTTC	CASRKETDSSYEQYF
NA	TRBD1	TRBV10-3	TRBJ1-2	TGTGCCATCAACAGGGGGCAGGAGAACTATGGCTACACCTTC	CAINRGQENYGYTF
NA	TRBD1	TRBV3-1/TRBV3-2	TRBJ2-1	TGTGCCAGCAGCCAAGATTGGACAGGGGCCGGCTCCTACAATGAGCAGTTCTTC	CASSQDWTGAGSYNEQFF
NA	TRBD1	TRBV28	TRBJ1-4	TGTGCCAGCAGGGAAACAGGGGGCTCGGATGAAAAACTGTTTTTT	CASRETGGSDEKLFF
NA	NA	TRBV5-1	TRBJ1-3	TGCGCCAGCAGCGACCAATCCAGGGGAGAGGGAAACACCATATATTTT	CASSDQSRGEGNTIYF
NA	NA	TRBV9	TRBJ2-1	TGTGCCAGCAGCGTAGCTGGGGAGGTCGGGCCTTGGAATGAGCAGTTCTTC	CASSVAGEVGPWNEQFF
NA	NA	TRBV29-1	TRBJ1-5	TGCAGCGGCGTACCGGGAGTGTTTAGCAATCAGCCCCAGCATTTT	CSGVPGVFSNQPQHF
NA	NA	TRBV18	TRBJ2-1	TGTGCCAGCTCACTCAGCAGGGGTAATGAGCAGTTCTTC	CASSLSRGNEQFF
few	NA	TRBV6-1	TRBJ2-7	TGTGCCAGCAGTGAAGGCGCTGGCGGCTACGAGCAGTACTTC	CASSEGAGGYEQYF
NA	TRBD1	TRBV7-9	TRBJ1-5	TGTGCCAGCAGTCTGACAGGGGGCCCTTTACAGCCCCAGCATTTT	CASSLTGGPLQPQHF
NA	NA	TRBV5-1	TRBJ2-5	TGCGCCAGCAGCTCCGACAGGACGCTCCAAGAGACCCAGTACTTC	CASSSDRTLQETQYF
NA	NA	TRBV24-1	TRBJ1-5	TGTGCCACCAGTGCTCGGACATCGGATAGCAATCAGCCCCAGCATTTT	CATSARTSDSNQPQHF
NA	NA	TRBV7-3	TRBJ1-6	TGTGCCAGCAGCTTTGACAGAAATTCACCCCTCCACTTT	CASSFDRNSPLHF
NA	NA	TRBV7-9	TRBJ1-3	TGTGCCAGCAGCCCCGCGGGTGGAGGGAACACCATATATTTT	CASSPAGGGNTIYF
NA	TRBD1	TRBV2	TRBJ2-4	TGTGCCAGCAAAAAGACAGGGGAGGCCAAAAACATTCAGTACTTC	CASKKTGEAKNIQYF
once	TRBD1	TRBV6-1	TRBJ1-2	TGTGCCAGCAGTGAAGCGAGGTGGACAGGTCAAGGCTACACCTTC	CASSEARWTGQGYTF
NA	TRBD1	TRBV4-1	TRBJ1-5	TGCGCCAGCAGCCCTGGGGACAGGGGGCCCCGTAGGGTCCAGCCCCAGCATTTT	CASSPGDRGPRRVQPQHF
once	NA	TRBV3-1/TRBV3-2	TRBJ2-2	TGTGCCAGCAGCCAAGGTAGTTCCACCTGGGAGCTGTTTTTT	CASSQGSSTWELFF
NA	NA	TRBV11-2	TRBJ1-2	TGTGCCAGCAGCTACAGGACAGCCCTTGAGACTAACTATGGCTACACCTTC	CASSYRTALETNYGYTF
NA	NA	TRBV9	TRBJ2-5	TGTGCCAGCAGCACTAGAGGAAAGGATGAGACCCAGTACTTC	CASSTRGKDETQYF
NA	NA	TRBV6-2/TRBV6-3	TRBJ2-7	TGTGCCAGCAGTCCCACCCGCAGGGGCGAGCAGTACTTC	CASSPTRRGEQYF
NA	TRBD1	TRBV19	TRBJ2-7	TGTGCCAGTAGTATGACAGGGACCTCCTACGAGCAGTACTTC	CASSMTGTSYEQYF
NA	NA	TRBV2	TRBJ2-2	TGTGCCAGCAGTGAGGCCAGGTTCACCGGGGAGCTGTTTTTT	CASSEARFTGELFF
NA	TRBD2	TRBV4-1	TRBJ2-5	TGCGCCAGCAGCATATCGACTAGGGAGATGGGAGGGGAGACCCAGTACTTC	CASSISTREMGGETQYF
NA	TRBD1	TRBV29-1	TRBJ1-2	TGCAGCGTTGACCCCGGGACAGTTCGAAACTATGGCTACACCTTC	CSVDPGTVRNYGYTF
NA	NA	TRBV9	TRBJ1-6	TGTGCCAGCAGCGCCCCAGGCGGGACCTCCTATAATTCACCCCTCCACTTT	CASSAPGGTSYNSPLHF
NA	NA	TRBV7-9	TRBJ1-1	TGTGCCAGCACCGTACAGATGAACACTGAAGCTTTCTTT	CASTVQMNTEAFF
NA	TRBD1	TRBV13	TRBJ1-1	TGTGCCAGCAGCTCAAACCTAGGGACAGGTAGTAGCACTGAAGCTTTCTTT	CASSSNLGTGSSTEAFF
NA	TRBD1	TRBV9	TRBJ2-3	TGTGCCAGCAGCGCCCTCCCAGGGGGAGATACGCAGTATTTT	CASSALPGGDTQYF
NA	NA	TRBV2	TRBJ2-1	TGTGCCAGCAGTAGGACTTATAACAATGAGCAGTTCTTC	CASSRTYNNEQFF
NA	TRBD1	TRBV9	TRBJ1-6	TGTGCCAGCAGTCGCGGGACAGGGGAAAATTCACCCCTCCACTTT	CASSRGTGENSPLHF
NA	TRBD2	TRBV7-2	TRBJ2-3	TGTGCCAGCAGCTTAGCGCCGCCGGGGGGATCGGGAGATACGCAGTATTTT	CASSLAPPGGSGDTQYF
NA	TRBD1	TRBV5-5	TRBJ2-5	TGTGCCAGCAGCTTTTGGACAGGGGGAGAGACCCAGTACTTC	CASSFWTGGETQYF
NA	NA	TRBV7-2	TRBJ2-7	TGTGCCAGCAGCTTAAGGGGCCGGGGGACCTACGAGCAGTACTTC	CASSLRGRGTYEQYF
NA	NA	TRBV9	TRBJ2-5	TGTGCCAGCAGCGTGTCTGGAGCAAGGCAAGAGACCCAGTACTTC	CASSVSGARQETQYF
few	NA	TRBV7-9	TRBJ1-6	TGTGCCAGCAGCCCAGCACGGGGGAGCTCCTATAATTCACCCCTCCACTTT	CASSPARGSSYNSPLHF
NA	NA	TRBV7-2	TRBJ1-5	TGTGCCAGCAGCTTAGGCGGGACGCACAATCAGCCCCAGCATTTT	CASSLGGTHNQPQHF
NA	TRBD1	TRBV5-1	TRBJ2-7	TGCGCCAGCAACGACAGGGGGCAAGGATACGAGCAGTACTTC	CASNDRGQGYEQYF
NA	NA	TRBV18	TRBJ1-5	TGTGCCAGCTCACCAAAGACAGTCAATCAGCCCCAGCATTTT	CASSPKTVNQPQHF
NA	NA	TRBV25-1	TRBJ1-2	TGTGCCAGCAGGGCGGGACCGCCGTATGGCTACACCTTC	CASRAGPPYGYTF